Each of the 15 T cell receptor beta chains below was sequenced from the same sample in a study of blood T cell repertoires in COVID-19. Generated by immunoSEQ multiplex PCR, the TCRdb table keeps only in-frame clones and is missing some. The sample has around 380,000 clones; around 87% are singletons. Sequencing was carried out using PBMCs or T cells enriched from blood (not recorded which). The source is a man aged 25-45 years who had recovered from COVID-19.

The rearrangement joins TRBV3-1 (or the pseudogene TRBV3-2) to TRBJ1-4, with D hard to call. Germline V lookup: CDR1 LGHDT, CDR2 YNNKEL (reference sequence). The V end lost 3 bases, the J end lost 2 bases, and 7 bases lay between the germline ends. This CDR3 comprises 14 residues. Here the CDR3 reads CASSQTGTNEKLFF. The CDR3 nucleotides are TGTGCCAGCAGCCAGACTGGGACTAATGAAAAACTGTTTTTT.

The chain joins TRBV5-5 to TRBJ2-6; D ambiguous. Germline V gives CDR1 SGHKS, CDR2 YYEKEE (reference sequence). Trimming removed 0 bases at V and 0 bases at J, with 4 bases between. The CDR3 is 15 amino acids. The CDR3 spells CASSLGNSGANVLTF. In nucleotides, the CDR3 is TGTGCCAGCAGCTTGGGTAACTCTGGGGCCAACGTCCTGACTTTC.

V gene TRBV7-2 combines with J gene TRBJ2-1, with 9 bases fitting TRBD2. The CDR3 length is 16 residues. The V segment lost 0 bases and the J segment 4 bases; nucleotides outside the gene matches: 4. Germline CDR1 and CDR2: SGHTA and FQGNSA. The CDR3 region is CASSLATSGRYNEQFF. In DNA, the CDR3 is TGTGCCAGCAGCTTAGCTACTAGCGGGCGGTACAATGAGCAGTTCTTC.

The genes are TRBV30 and TRBJ1-1; 9 bases are shared with TRBD1. CDR1 is GTSNPN, CDR2 SVGIG, per germline (reference sequence). The ends lost 0 bases at V and 4 bases at J; junction bases unmatched: 6. This CDR3 spans 15 amino acids. CDR3 sequence: CAWSVLGQGPTEAFF. CDR3 nucleotide sequence: TGTGCCTGGAGTGTACTCGGACAGGGGCCCACTGAAGCTTTCTTT.

The chain links TRBV5-6 to TRBJ2-3; TRBD2 matches 12 bases. The CDR3 is made up of 17 amino acids. V trimming: 4 bases; J trimming: 4 bases; junction bases outside the gene matches: 10. Germline CDR1 SGHDT, CDR2 YYEEEE. CDR3: CASSAATSGGRPDTQYF. CDR3 in DNA: TGTGCCAGCAGCGCCGCCACTAGCGGGGGGAGGCCAGATACGCAGTATTTT.

This chain uses TRBV29-1 with TRBJ2-2; the D gene is possibly TRBD1 (5 bases). V lost 5 bases to trimming and J lost 0 bases, with 7 bases between them. Germline V gives CDR1 SQVTM, CDR2 ANQGSEA. CDR3 size: 13 residues. CDR3 protein: CSVQGANTGELFF. CDR3 nucleotides: TGCAGCGTTCAGGGCGCGAACACCGGGGAGCTGTTTTTT.

With regard to this clone: The identical CDR3 is also encoded by other nucleotide sequences in the sample. This chain connects TRBV4-1 to TRBJ1-2, with no clear D. The germline CDR1 and CDR2 sequences are MGHRA and YSYEKL. The CDR3 runs 15 residues. With 1 base removed from V and 2 bases from J, the gap between germline ends came to 11 bases. Here the CDR3 reads CASSQVPGNNYGYTF. The CDR3 region has the DNA TGCGCCAGCAGCCAAGTCCCCGGGAACAACTATGGCTACACCTTC.

This chain links TRBV2 with TRBJ1-6; D gene unclear. Between the trimmed V and J ends, which lost 7 bases and 0 bases, there was a span of 10 bases. The CDR3 runs to 15 residues. Per germline, CDR1 SNHLY and CDR2 FYNNEI. CDR3 loop: CASKAPSSYNSPLHF. The CDR3 region has the DNA TGTGCCAGCAAGGCACCTAGCTCCTATAATTCACCCCTCCACTTT.

This sequence joins TRBV6-5 and TRBJ1-6; tentatively, D is TRBD1 (5 bases). This CDR3 contains 15 residues. V shed 2 bases and J shed 9 bases, with 14 bases lying between them. From germline, CDR1 is MNHEY and CDR2 SVGAGI. The DNA for the CDR3 is TGTGCCAGCAGTTACAGCAGGGCGCCTTTTTCACCCCTCCACTTT. Protein sequence: CASSYSRAPFSPLHF.

The chain combines TRBV6-5 with TRBJ1-1; 8 nucleotides line up with TRBD1. Germline CDR1 and CDR2: MNHEY and SVGAGI. V trimming: 7 bases; J trimming: 1 base; junction bases outside the gene matches: 8. This CDR3 is built from 15 residues. CDR3 residues: CASTRDRLGNTEAFF. The CDR3, as DNA: TGTGCCAGCACCCGGGACAGGCTTGGGAACACTGAAGCTTTCTTT.

This clone was detected only a few times. The CDR3 DNA reads TGTGCCAGCAGTCAGGGCTACGAGCAGTACTTC. This sequence encodes CASSQGYEQYF. The chain is built from TRBV25-1 and TRBJ2-7, with a possible D match to TRBD1 (5 bases). Germline CDR1 MGHDK, CDR2 SYGVNS. The CDR3 covers 11 residues. V was trimmed by 5 bases and J by 3 bases, leaving 5 bases between them.

This clone was seen more than once but under ten times. The gene calls are TRBV5-6 and TRBJ1-3, with a possible D match to TRBD1 (6 bases). The V and J ends lost 0 bases and 5 bases respectively, with 18 bases between them. The V gene's germline CDR1 is SGHDT and CDR2 YYEEEE. This CDR3 has 17 residues. This CDR3 is CASSLGGYRDGRNTIYF. CDR3 in DNA: TGTGCCAGCAGCTTGGGGGGTTACAGGGATGGCAGAAACACCATATATTTT.

The J gene is TRBJ1-1, the V gene TRBV19; TRBD1 matches 10 bases. J gave up 4 bases and V 5 bases, and 4 bases lay outside the gene matches. Germline V lookup: CDR1 LNHDA, CDR2 SQIVND (reference sequence). The CDR3 loop spans 14 amino acids. The DNA of the CDR3 is TGTGCCAGTAGTGGACAGGGGGTTAGCACTGAAGCTTTCTTT. Translated: CASSGQGVSTEAFF.

V gene TRBV2 combines with J gene TRBJ2-6; D perhaps matches TRBD1 (6 bases). The ends were cut back, 6 bases at V and 4 bases at J, with 7 bases in the middle. The germline gives CDR1 SNHLY, CDR2 FYNNEI. The length of the CDR3 is 13 residues. The CDR3 loop is CASSGQGANVLTF. CDR3 nucleotide sequence: TGTGCCAGCAGCGGACAGGGGGCCAACGTCCTGACTTTC.

The chain combines TRBV6-5 with TRBJ1-2; 11 bases align to TRBD1. The junction had 11 bases not matched to a gene; V was cut back by 4 bases and J by 7 bases. The germline CDR1 and CDR2 sequences are MNHEY and SVGAGI. The length of the CDR3 is 16 residues. CDR3 in DNA: TGTGCCAGCAGTTCACCCCTCCGGACAGGGGGCGGTGGCTACACCTTC. It translates to CASSSPLRTGGGGYTF.